The clone carrying this T cell receptor beta chain has a count of ten or more. Its antigen is not known. The data derive from a study of T-cell reconstitution after alpha-beta-depleted transplantation in children. Overall study findings and caveats: It was newly produced T cells that mostly accounted for T-cell counts and diversity one year after transplant. Some patients' high day-60 TCRbeta diversity was attributed to recipient cells surviving conditioning. Expanded graft clones numbering several hundred reportedly gave rise to alpha-beta T cells about two months after transplant.

Using unique molecular identifiers, the investigators prepared the TCRbeta library. TCRdb analysed the PCR reads with MiXCR anew, one entry per CDR3 protein. The sample lists about 140,000 distinct CDR3 sequences, roughly 8.8% occurring once. This clonotype was obtained from a female patient under 10 years old who had a stem cell transplant for congenital amegakaryocytic thrombocytopenia, so the T cells may come from the graft donor. The input for sequencing was PBMCs, mostly from graft donor cells, taken 180 days after TCRalphabeta/CD19-depleted stem cell transplant.

CDR3 protein: CASSKRTRDRQKETQYF. The CDR3, as DNA: TGTGCCAGCAGCAAAAGAACCCGGGACAGGCAAAAAGAGACCCAGTACTTC. The chain carries TRBV21-1 and TRBJ2-5; the D call TRBD1 from the table was never checked on the DNA. TRBV21-1 is shown as a pseudogene. CDR3 size: 17 residues.